Listed below are T cell receptor beta chains from one sample, sequenced in a study of shared clonotypes between healthy human individuals. Generated by immunoSEQ multiplex PCR, the TCRdb table keeps only in-frame clones and is missing some. The table shows about half a million clones, with about four fifths occurring only once. The sample taken for sequencing was PBMCs. These receptors originate from a woman aged 40 to 49 in good health. Some clones in this sample may be carry-over from other donors' samples. Each CDR3 is given with its conserved first and last residue. The D gene is left open where the match is weak. Clone size appears in some rows only: once, few, many, or a class for an expanded clone.

CDR3nt: TGTGCCAGCAGTCCGACCTATAGACGAGGCTACACCTTC; CDR3aa: CASSPTYRRGYTF; j_gene: TRBJ1-2; d_gene: .; v_gene: TRBV28; abundance: .
CDR3nt: TGTGCCAGCAGCCAAACCACCGGGGAGCTGTTTTTT; CDR3aa: CASSQTTGELFF; j_gene: TRBJ2-2; d_gene: .; v_gene: TRBV5-5; abundance: once
CDR3nt: TGTGCCAGCAGCTTAGCGGGAGGAGTAACCGGGGAGCTGTTTTTT; CDR3aa: CASSLAGGVTGELFF; j_gene: TRBJ2-2; d_gene: TRBD2; v_gene: TRBV13; abundance: .
CDR3nt: TGTGCCAGCAGCCGGGGACATCAAGAGACCCAGTACTTC; CDR3aa: CASSRGHQETQYF; j_gene: TRBJ2-5; d_gene: .; v_gene: TRBV7-7; abundance: .
CDR3nt: TGTGCCAGCAGTGAAGCCTCGATGAACACCGGGGAGCTGTTTTTT; CDR3aa: CASSEASMNTGELFF; j_gene: TRBJ2-2; d_gene: .; v_gene: TRBV6-1; abundance: .
CDR3nt: TGCGCCAGCAGCTTGGGCACCTTGAACACTGAAGCTTTCTTT; CDR3aa: CASSLGTLNTEAFF; j_gene: TRBJ1-1; d_gene: .; v_gene: TRBV5-1; abundance: .
CDR3nt: TGTGCCAGCGAGAGTAGCGGGAGTTGGGAGACCCAGTACTTC; CDR3aa: CASESSGSWETQYF; j_gene: TRBJ2-5; d_gene: TRBD2; v_gene: TRBV2; abundance: .
CDR3nt: TGTGCCAGCAGCCAAGACTACAGGGACTATGGCTACACCTTC; CDR3aa: CASSQDYRDYGYTF; j_gene: TRBJ1-2; d_gene: .; v_gene: TRBV4-2; abundance: .
CDR3nt: TGTGCCAGCAGCTTAGGAGGGGAGGCAGATACGCAGTATTTT; CDR3aa: CASSLGGEADTQYF; j_gene: TRBJ2-3; d_gene: .; v_gene: TRBV11-3; abundance: .
CDR3nt: TGCGCCAGCAGCTGGACAGGGGTTGCCGGGGAGCTGTTTTTT; CDR3aa: CASSWTGVAGELFF; j_gene: TRBJ2-2; d_gene: TRBD1; v_gene: TRBV5-1; abundance: .
CDR3nt: TGTGCCAGCAGCTTGAGGGTGCGGACAGGGGGCAGAGTCTTC; CDR3aa: CASSLRVRTGGRVF; j_gene: TRBJ2-1; d_gene: TRBD1; v_gene: TRBV5-8; abundance: .
CDR3nt: TGTGCCAGCGGGCAGGGGGTCGTGGGCTACGAGCAGTACTTC; CDR3aa: CASGQGVVGYEQYF; j_gene: TRBJ2-7; d_gene: TRBD1; v_gene: TRBV27; abundance: .
CDR3nt: TGCAGTGCTAGCGGGGAGACCCAGTACTTC; CDR3aa: CSASGETQYF; j_gene: TRBJ2-5; d_gene: .; v_gene: TRBV20-1; abundance: .
CDR3nt: TGTGCTTCTAGCGCCTACAATGAGCAGTTCTTC; CDR3aa: CASSAYNEQFF; j_gene: TRBJ2-1; d_gene: .; v_gene: TRBV30; abundance: .
CDR3nt: TGTGCCAGCAGTTCCCCGGCCACGCCACCCGAGCAGTACTTC; CDR3aa: CASSSPATPPEQYF; j_gene: TRBJ2-7; d_gene: .; v_gene: TRBV28; abundance: .
CDR3nt: TGTGCCAGTAGTATTTCGGGGACAGGGGCCAACGTCCTGACTTTC; CDR3aa: CASSISGTGANVLTF; j_gene: TRBJ2-6; d_gene: .; v_gene: TRBV19; abundance: .
CDR3nt: TGTGCCAGCAGGGGAGGGGCGCTTAACACCGGGGAGCTGTTTTTT; CDR3aa: CASRGGALNTGELFF; j_gene: TRBJ2-2; d_gene: TRBD2; v_gene: TRBV2; abundance: .
CDR3nt: TGTGCCAGCAGCTTAGAGGGACAGGGATACAATGAGCAGTTCTTC; CDR3aa: CASSLEGQGYNEQFF; j_gene: TRBJ2-1; d_gene: TRBD1; v_gene: TRBV11-2; abundance: once
CDR3nt: TGTGCCAGCAGCTTTTCGACCGGGGAGCTGTTTTTT; CDR3aa: CASSFSTGELFF; j_gene: TRBJ2-2; d_gene: .; v_gene: TRBV5-4; abundance: few
CDR3nt: TGTGCCAGCAGCTTAGGGTGGGGACAGGCCCTCCCAGAGACCCAGTACTTC; CDR3aa: CASSLGWGQALPETQYF; j_gene: TRBJ2-5; d_gene: TRBD1; v_gene: TRBV7-2; abundance: .
CDR3nt: TGCAGCGTTGAAGTACACTACGAGCAGTACTTC; CDR3aa: CSVEVHYEQYF; j_gene: TRBJ2-7; d_gene: .; v_gene: TRBV29-1; abundance: .
CDR3nt: TGCGCCAGCAGTGATCCCCGCGGGTTGCAGTTCTTC; CDR3aa: CASSDPRGLQFF; j_gene: TRBJ2-1; d_gene: .; v_gene: TRBV10-2; abundance: .
CDR3nt: TGTGCCAGCAGCGTAGGCAGGGACACTGAAGCTTTCTTT; CDR3aa: CASSVGRDTEAFF; j_gene: TRBJ1-1; d_gene: .; v_gene: TRBV9; abundance: .
CDR3nt: TGTGCCAGCAGGGACTCACCGAACTCCTACGAGCAGTACTTC; CDR3aa: CASRDSPNSYEQYF; j_gene: TRBJ2-7; d_gene: .; v_gene: TRBV28; abundance: .
CDR3nt: TGTGCCAGCAGCTTCCCTAGCGGGGTGGGTGAGCAGTTCTTC; CDR3aa: CASSFPSGVGEQFF; j_gene: TRBJ2-1; d_gene: TRBD2; v_gene: TRBV11-2; abundance: .
CDR3nt: TGTGCCAGCAGCTTGGGGTTCGGGACAGGATCGAACACCGGGGAGCTGTTTTTT; CDR3aa: CASSLGFGTGSNTGELFF; j_gene: TRBJ2-2; d_gene: TRBD1; v_gene: TRBV5-4; abundance: many
CDR3nt: TGTGCCAGCTCGCCGACTAGCGGGAGGGCCATTCGAGAGACCCAGTACTTC; CDR3aa: CASSPTSGRAIRETQYF; j_gene: TRBJ2-5; d_gene: TRBD2; v_gene: TRBV18; abundance: .
CDR3nt: TGTGCCAGCAGCCAAGCCCCACAGGGTCCCAATGAAAAACTGTTTTTT; CDR3aa: CASSQAPQGPNEKLFF; j_gene: TRBJ1-4; d_gene: .; v_gene: TRBV4-2; abundance: .
CDR3nt: TGTGCCAGCAGCCCCGCGAGCGGGATCGCACTCTACGAGCAGTACTTC; CDR3aa: CASSPASGIALYEQYF; j_gene: TRBJ2-7; d_gene: TRBD2; v_gene: TRBV7-6; abundance: .
CDR3nt: TGTGCCAGCAGCTTGGCAGGGGGCTTACAAGAGACCCAGTACTTC; CDR3aa: CASSLAGGLQETQYF; j_gene: TRBJ2-5; d_gene: TRBD1; v_gene: TRBV9; abundance: .
CDR3nt: TGTGCCAGCAGTTTAGGGGGGTATCGTACAGGGTTCACTGAAGCTTTCTTT; CDR3aa: CASSLGGYRTGFTEAFF; j_gene: TRBJ1-1; d_gene: .; v_gene: TRBV28; abundance: .
CDR3nt: TGTGCCAGCAGTTTAAACTCCTACGAGCAGTACTTC; CDR3aa: CASSLNSYEQYF; j_gene: TRBJ2-7; d_gene: .; v_gene: TRBV28; abundance: .